This T cell receptor (beta chain) was found in a study of PD-L1 blockade in urothelial cancer. On the study more broadly: Patients had received 0 to 3 prior chemotherapy regimens. Study results and caveats: Lower than median blood TCR clonality before treatment predicted better survival.

The CDR3 totals 15 residues. J was trimmed by 3 bases and V by 2 bases; bases with no gene match: 3. Germline V lookup: CDR1 SGHTA, CDR2 FQGTGA. TCRdb's table, derived via immunoSEQ multiplex PCR, lists solely in-frame clones and lacks some. Of some 23,000 clones in the sample, less than 85% were seen once. As for this clone: Its specificity is unknown.

Time point meaning: peripheral blood 6 weeks after treatment start. The sequence came from a man in his sixties or seventies with urothelial cancer. This chain joins TRBV7-3 and TRBJ2-1; 8 bases are shared with TRBD2. The specimen comprised PBMCs, sampled around atezolizumab (anti-PD-L1) treatment. CDR3 residues: CASSLGAGVYNEQFF. CDR3 DNA sequence: TGTGCCAGCAGCTTAGGAGCGGGAGTCTACAATGAGCAGTTCTTC.